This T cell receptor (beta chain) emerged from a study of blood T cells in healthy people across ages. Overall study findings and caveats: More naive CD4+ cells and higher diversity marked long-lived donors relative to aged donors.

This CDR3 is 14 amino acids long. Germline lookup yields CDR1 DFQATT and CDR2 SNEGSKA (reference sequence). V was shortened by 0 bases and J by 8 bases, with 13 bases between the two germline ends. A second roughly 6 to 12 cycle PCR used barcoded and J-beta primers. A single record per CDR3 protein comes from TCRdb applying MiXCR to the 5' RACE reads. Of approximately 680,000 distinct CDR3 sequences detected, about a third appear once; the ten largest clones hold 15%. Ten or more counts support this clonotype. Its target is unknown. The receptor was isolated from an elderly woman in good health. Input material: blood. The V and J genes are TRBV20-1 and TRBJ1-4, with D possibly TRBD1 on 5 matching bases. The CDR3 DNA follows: TGCAGTGCTAGAGATCACGGGGACTGGGAAAAACTGTTTTTT. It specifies CSARDHGDWEKLFF.